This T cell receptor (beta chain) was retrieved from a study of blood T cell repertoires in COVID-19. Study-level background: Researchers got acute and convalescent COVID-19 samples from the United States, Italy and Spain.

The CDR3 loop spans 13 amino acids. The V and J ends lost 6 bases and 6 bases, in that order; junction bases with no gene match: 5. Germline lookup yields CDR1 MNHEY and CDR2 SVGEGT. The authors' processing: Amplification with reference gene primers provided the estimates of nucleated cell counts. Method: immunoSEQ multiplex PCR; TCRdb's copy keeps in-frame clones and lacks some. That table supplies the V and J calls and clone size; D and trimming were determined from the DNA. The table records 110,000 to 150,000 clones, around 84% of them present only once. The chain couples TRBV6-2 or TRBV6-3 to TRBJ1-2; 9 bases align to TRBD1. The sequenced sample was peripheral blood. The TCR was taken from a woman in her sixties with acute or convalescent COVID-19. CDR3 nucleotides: TGTGCCAGCAGCCACGGGACAGGGCATGGCTACACCTTC. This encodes CASSHGTGHGYTF.